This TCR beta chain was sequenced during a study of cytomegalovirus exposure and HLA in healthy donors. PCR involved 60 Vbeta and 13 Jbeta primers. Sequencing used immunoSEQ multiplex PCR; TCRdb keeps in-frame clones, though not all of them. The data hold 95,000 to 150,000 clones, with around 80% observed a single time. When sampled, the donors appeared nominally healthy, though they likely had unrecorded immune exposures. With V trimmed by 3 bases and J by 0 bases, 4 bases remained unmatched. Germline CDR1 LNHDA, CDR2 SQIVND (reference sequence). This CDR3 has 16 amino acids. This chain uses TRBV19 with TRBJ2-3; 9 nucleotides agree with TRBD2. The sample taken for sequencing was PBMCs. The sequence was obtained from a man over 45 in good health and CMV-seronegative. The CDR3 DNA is TGTGCCAGTAGTATTCGGGCGGGAGGGAGCACAGATACGCAGTATTTT. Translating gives CASSIRAGGSTDTQYF.